The 30 T cell receptor beta chains presented below share a single source sample, sequenced in a study of OX40 agonist ivuxolimab in advanced cancers. Clones were sequenced by immunoSEQ multiplex PCR, and TCRdb holds only the in-frame ones, with some missing. The repertoire holds 62,000 or so clones, with about 82% as singletons. This specimen consisted of CD4+ or CD8+ T cells sorted from blood, obtained in a trial of the OX40 agonist ivuxolimab. These receptors were taken from an adult with an advanced solid tumor such as melanoma, head and neck, liver or kidney cancer.

The chain links TRBV2 to TRBJ1-4, with a weak D call TRBD1 (5 bases). The CDR3 is 13 residues long. V lost 6 bases and J lost 3, with 8 bases in between. CDR1 is SNHLY, CDR2 FYNNEI, per germline. The DNA of the CDR3 is TGTGCCAGCAGGCAGGGATCTAATGAAAAACTGTTTTTT. Translated, it gives CASRQGSNEKLFF.

The chain joins TRBV6-1 to TRBJ1-4; D is uncertain. Looked up from germline, CDR1 is MNHNS and CDR2 is SASEGT. Trimming pared 5 bases from V and 0 bases from J, leaving 10 bases between. CDR3 length: 15 amino acids. The CDR3, as DNA: TGTGCCAGCAGTTCTGAAATTGCAACTAATGAAAAACTGTTTTTT. Amino acid sequence: CASSSEIATNEKLFF.

This clone was found once. The rearrangement joins TRBV6-4 to TRBJ2-1; 14 bases line up with TRBD2. Germline V gives CDR1 MRHNA, CDR2 SNTAGT. Unmatched junction bases numbered 3, after V lost 5 bases and J lost 9 bases. CDR3 length equals 14 residues. CDR3 DNA sequence: TGTGCCAGCAGTCGACTAGCGGGAGGGGGTGAGCAGTTCTTC. It codes for CASSRLAGGGEQFF.

The gene calls are TRBV10-3 and TRBJ2-5; D gene unclear. TRBJ2-7 explains the end of the DNA better; the J call may be wrong. This CDR3 is 13 amino acids long. Germline CDR1 is ENHRY and CDR2 is SYGVKD. CDR3 loop: CAISEMAEHEQYF. In nucleotides, the CDR3 is TGTGCCATCAGTGAGATGGCGGAGCACGAGCAGTACTTC.

The CDR3 coding sequence is TGTGCCAGCGCGACAGGGGGCTACCACGAGCAGTACTTC. Its protein product is CASATGGYHEQYF. The chain uses TRBV25-1 and TRBJ2-5; 10 nucleotides match TRBD1. The end of the DNA fits TRBJ2-7 better, so the J call may be wrong. The length of the CDR3 is 13 residues. Germline V lookup: CDR1 MGHDK, CDR2 SYGVNS.

The J gene is TRBJ1-1, the V gene TRBV19; D is ambiguous. The CDR3 has 16 amino acids. Trimming stripped 5 bases from V and 6 bases from J, with 22 bases between. Germline V lookup: CDR1 LNHDA, CDR2 SQIVND (reference sequence). The CDR3 sequence: CASSGAGRSVFAEAFF. The CDR3 DNA reads TGTGCCAGTAGTGGTGCTGGGAGGAGTGTGTTCGCTGAAGCTTTCTTT.

The chain recombines TRBV11-3 with TRBJ1-6; a weak D match, TRBD1 (5 bases). Germline V CDR1 and CDR2: SGHNT, YENEEA. The CDR3 sequence is 12 residues long. V lost 8 bases and J lost 12, with 14 bases in between. The CDR3 protein is CASGWVGEPLHF. CDR3 in DNA: TGTGCCAGCGGATGGGTGGGGGAACCCCTCCACTTT.

The chain uses TRBV15 and TRBJ1-2; TRBD1 agrees at 9 bases. The CDR3 contains 15 residues. Germline values: CDR1 LNHNV, CDR2 YYDKDF (reference sequence). The V and J ends lost 0 bases and 3 bases, in that order; junction bases with no gene match: 2. The CDR3 spells CATSRERTGDYGYTF. The CDR3 DNA reads TGTGCCACCAGCAGAGAAAGGACAGGGGACTATGGCTACACCTTC.

The genes are TRBV7-8 and TRBJ1-3, with D maybe TRBD1 (5 bases). The CDR3 has 15 amino acids. V dropped 7 bases and J dropped 0 bases, with 13 bases sitting between them. The V gene's germline CDR1 is SGHVS and CDR2 FQNEAQ. The CDR3 DNA reads TGTGCCAGCACCCGACAGATATACTCTGGAAACACCATATATTTT. This translates into CASTRQIYSGNTIYF.

The CDR3 sequence: CASSEARTSGRDTQYF. In DNA, the CDR3 is TGTGCCAGCAGTGAAGCGAGAACTAGCGGGAGGGATACGCAGTATTTT. The chain carries TRBV6-1 and TRBJ2-3, with 12 bases aligning to TRBD2. The ends lost 0 bases at V and 6 bases at J; junction bases unmatched: 4. This CDR3 has 16 amino acids. CDR1 MNHNS and CDR2 SASEGT come from the germline V gene.

V gene TRBV11-3 combines with J gene TRBJ1-1, with 8 bases identical to TRBD1. Per germline, CDR1 SGHNT and CDR2 YENEEA. V shed 7 bases, J shed 2 bases, and the junction held 12 bases outside the gene matches. The CDR3 spans 16 residues. The CDR3 bases are TGTGCCAGCAAAATGGAGGACAGGGCGCTAAACACTGAAGCTTTCTTT. Its translation: CASKMEDRALNTEAFF.

This chain links TRBV28 with TRBJ2-5, with D perhaps matching TRBD2 (6 bases). The CDR3 contains 15 residues. In germline, CDR1 is MDHEN, CDR2 SYDVKM. V was trimmed by 5 bases and J by 5 bases, leaving 18 bases between them. This chain's CDR3 is CASSIGGTPGETQYF. The CDR3 nucleotides read TGTGCCAGCAGTATCGGCGGGACTCCGGGGGAGACCCAGTACTTC.

The rearrangement uses TRBV19 and TRBJ1-1; D is unresolved. The CDR3 consists of 13 residues. The germline V gene has CDR1 LNHDA and CDR2 SQIVND (reference sequence). V was cut by 5 bases and J by 0 bases, with 7 bases left in between. The CDR3 nucleotides read TGTGCCAGTAGTCGGTCCTTGAACACTGAAGCTTTCTTT. Residues: CASSRSLNTEAFF.

This chain links TRBV5-1 with TRBJ2-2; a possible D gene is TRBD1 (6 bases). Germline values: CDR1 SGHRS, CDR2 YFSETQ. Trimming took off 9 bases at V and 0 bases at J, with 12 bases between the two ends. The CDR3 spans 14 residues. CDR3 in amino acids: CATRGEANTGELFF. CDR3 in DNA: TGCGCCACCAGGGGTGAAGCGAACACCGGGGAGCTGTTTTTT. The entire variable domain, with the rest obtained from reference TRBV5-1 and TRBJ2-2, is as follows: KAGVTQTPRYLIKTRGQQVTLSCSPISGHRSVSWYQQTPGQGLQFLFEYFSETQRNKGNFPGRFSGRQFSNSRSEMNVSTLELGDSALYLCATRGEANTGELFFGEGSRLTVL.

The chain employs TRBV2 and TRBJ1-1, with unresolved D. Germline V CDR1 and CDR2: SNHLY, FYNNEI. This CDR3 region has 13 residues. Trimming stripped 7 bases from V and 6 bases from J, with 15 bases between. DNA for the CDR3: TGTGCCAGCAACTTACTGCCTCCGGCTGAAGCTTTCTTT. It yields the protein CASNLLPPAEAFF.

The genes are TRBV2 and TRBJ2-2; D remains unclear. Germline lookup yields CDR1 SNHLY and CDR2 FYNNEI. The CDR3 length is 12 residues. Trimming shortened V by 6 bases and J by 3 bases, and 5 bases separated the two germline ends. The CDR3 coding sequence is TGTGCCAGCAGCTGGGACACCGGGGAGCTGTTTTTT. It encodes CASSWDTGELFF.

This chain joins TRBV4-2 and TRBJ2-7; 9 bases map to TRBD1. This CDR3 region has 15 residues. Germline CDR1 LGHNA, CDR2 YNFKEQ. Trimming removed 2 bases from V and 4 bases from J; junction bases left unmatched: 6. CDR3 in DNA: TGTGCCAGCAGCCAAACGGGACAGGGTGGGTACGAGCAGTACTTC. Encoded protein: CASSQTGQGGYEQYF.

J is TRBJ1-2 and V is TRBV27, with 8 bases identical to TRBD1. The CDR3 spans 13 residues. Looked up from germline, CDR1 is MNHEY and CDR2 is SMNVEV (reference sequence). After removal of 6 bases from V and 8 bases from J, the junction contained 8 bases not matched to a gene. Written as DNA, the CDR3 is TGTGCCAGCAGCCTACAGGGGGTCGGCGGCTACACCTTC. Translating it yields CASSLQGVGGYTF.

This chain joins TRBV6-6 and TRBJ2-5; unclear D gene. This CDR3 is 12 amino acids long. V shed 2 bases and J shed 13 bases, with 14 bases lying between them. CDR1 and CDR2 from the germline V gene are MNHNY and SVGAGI (reference sequence). CDR3 protein: CASSYTTSTLYF. Here the CDR3 DNA reads TGTGCCAGCAGTTACACGACCAGTACGCTGTACTTC.

The V call is TRBV7-2, the J call TRBJ1-1; maybe TRBD1 (5 bases). CDR3 length equals 11 residues. V lost 5 bases and J 10 bases, leaving 11 bases between the germline ends. From germline, CDR1 is SGHTA and CDR2 FQGNSA. The CDR3 loop reads CASSPGGGAFF. CDR3 DNA sequence: TGTGCCAGCAGCCCTGGGGGGGGAGCTTTCTTT.

The V gene is TRBV30, the J gene TRBJ1-2, with D possibly being TRBD1 (5 bases). This CDR3 has 12 residues. The germline V gene encodes CDR1 GTSNPN and CDR2 SVGIG (reference sequence). V dropped 2 bases and J dropped 8 bases, with 12 bases sitting between them. CDR3 sequence reads: CAWSFPGRGYTF. Written as DNA, the CDR3 is TGTGCCTGGAGTTTCCCAGGGAGGGGCTACACCTTC.

The V and J genes are TRBV7-9 and TRBJ2-5; possible D gene TRBD1, 5 bases. In germline, CDR1 is SEHNR, CDR2 FQNEAQ (reference sequence). The V end lost 4 bases, the J end lost 5 bases, and 14 bases lay between the germline ends. CDR3 length: 14 amino acids. The CDR3 is CASSSPQWGETQYF. DNA for the CDR3: TGTGCCAGCAGCTCACCCCAGTGGGGCGAGACCCAGTACTTC.

The J gene is TRBJ2-3, the V gene TRBV10-1; the D is unclear. V shed 2 bases and J shed 0 bases, with 3 bases lying between them. CDR3 length: 13 amino acids. CDR1 and CDR2 from the germline V gene are WNHNN and SYGVQD (reference sequence). The DNA for the CDR3 is TGCGCCAGCAGTGAGGTTAGCACAGATACGCAGTATTTT. Translation: CASSEVSTDTQYF.

The chain combines TRBV19 with TRBJ2-7, with 10 bases aligning to TRBD2. This CDR3 is 18 amino acids long. Germline V gene data show CDR1 as LNHDA and CDR2 as SQIVND (reference sequence). The V gene end was trimmed by 6 bases and the J gene end by 3 bases; junction bases not matched to a gene: 17. In DNA, the CDR3 is TGTGCCAGTAGGGATAGGCTAGCGGGGGCTCAATTTATCTACGAGCAGTACTTC. Translation: CASRDRLAGAQFIYEQYF.

The J gene is TRBJ2-7, the V gene TRBV7-2; D gene ambiguous. The germline gives CDR1 SGHTA, CDR2 FQGNSA. Trimming pared 2 bases from V and 2 bases from J, leaving 7 bases between. The CDR3 runs to 13 residues. The CDR3 coding sequence is TGTGCCAGCAGCTTATCCCGAACCTACGAGCAGTACTTC. This translates into CASSLSRTYEQYF.

This clone showed up just once. The chain combines TRBV7-9 with TRBJ2-2; the match to TRBD2 covers 12 bases. The V and J ends lost 5 bases and 4 bases, in that order; junction bases with no gene match: 2. The germline CDR1 and CDR2 sequences are SEHNR and FQNEAQ (reference sequence). This CDR3 comprises 15 residues. The CDR3: CASSRLAGVTGELFF. The CDR3 DNA is TGTGCCAGCAGCCGACTAGCGGGAGTCACCGGGGAGCTGTTTTTT.

This chain links TRBV28 with TRBJ1-5; D possibly corresponds to TRBD1 (5 bases). The CDR3 contains 14 residues. Looked up from germline, CDR1 is MDHEN and CDR2 is SYDVKM. The V end was cut by 6 bases, the J end by 7 bases, with 16 bases between. CDR3 DNA sequence: TGTGCCAGCAGCACCGCAGGGTTTCTCCAGCCCCAGCATTTT. Its translation is CASSTAGFLQPQHF.

J is TRBJ1-5 and V is TRBV30; no definite D call. V dropped 3 bases and J dropped 0 bases, with 9 bases sitting between them. Per germline, CDR1 GTSNPN and CDR2 SVGIG (reference sequence). The CDR3 is 14 amino acids. The DNA of the CDR3 is TGTGCCTGGAGCCACCAGGATAGCAATCAGCCCCAGCATTTT. Translated, it gives CAWSHQDSNQPQHF. Full variable domain (rest looked up from reference TRBV30 and TRBJ1-5): SQTIHQWPATLVQPVGSPLSLECTVEGTSNPNLYWYRQAAGRGLQLLFYSVGIGQISSEVPQNLSASRPQDRQFILSSKKLLLSDSGFYLCAWSHQDSNQPQHFGDGTRLSIL.

The chain uses TRBV6-5 and TRBJ1-1; 7 bases fit TRBD1. From germline, CDR1 is MNHEY and CDR2 SVGAGI. Trimming removed 5 bases from V and 2 bases from J; junction bases left unmatched: 5. The CDR3 consists of 14 residues. Here the CDR3 DNA reads TGTGCCAGCAGTGGGGGACAGCCCAACACTGAAGCTTTCTTT. Amino acid sequence: CASSGGQPNTEAFF.

The rearrangement uses TRBV20-1 and TRBJ2-7; D call uncertain. CDR1 DFQATT and CDR2 SNEGSKA come from the germline V gene (reference sequence). Between the trimmed V and J ends, which lost 7 bases and 2 bases, there was a span of 9 bases. This CDR3 spans 11 amino acids. CDR3 amino acids: CSVARTYEQYF. The CDR3, as DNA: TGCAGTGTGGCAAGAACCTACGAGCAGTACTTC.